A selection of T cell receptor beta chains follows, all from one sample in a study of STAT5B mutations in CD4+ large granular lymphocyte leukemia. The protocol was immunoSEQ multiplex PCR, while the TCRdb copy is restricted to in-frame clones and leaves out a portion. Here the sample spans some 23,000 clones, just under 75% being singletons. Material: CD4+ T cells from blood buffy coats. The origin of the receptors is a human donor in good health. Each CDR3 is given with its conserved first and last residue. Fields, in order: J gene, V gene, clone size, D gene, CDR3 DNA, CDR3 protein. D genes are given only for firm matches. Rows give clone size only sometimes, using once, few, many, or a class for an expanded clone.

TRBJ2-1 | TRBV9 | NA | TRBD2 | TGTGCCAGCAGACACGTCTCGGGAGCGGGGGGTAATACAGGGTCCTACAATGAGCAGTTCTTC | CASRHVSGAGGNTGSYNEQFF
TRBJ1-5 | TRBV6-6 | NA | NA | TGTGCCAGCACTAACCGGGGTGCGGGCAATCAGCCCCAGCATTTT | CASTNRGAGNQPQHF
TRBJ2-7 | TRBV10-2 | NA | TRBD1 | TGCGCCAGCAGTGAGTCGGCGACAGGGGGATTCGGCGAGCAGTACTTC | CASSESATGGFGEQYF
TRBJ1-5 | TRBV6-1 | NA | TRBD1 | TGTGCCAGCAGTGCTACTTCAGACAGGGATTATTATAGCAATCAGCCCCAGCATTTT | CASSATSDRDYYSNQPQHF
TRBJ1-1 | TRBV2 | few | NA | TGTGCCAGCAGTCTCAGGGGGAACACTGAAGCTTTCTTT | CASSLRGNTEAFF
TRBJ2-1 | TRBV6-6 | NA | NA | TGTGCCAGCAGTTTGGGCAGGGTCAATGAGCAGTTCTTC | CASSLGRVNEQFF
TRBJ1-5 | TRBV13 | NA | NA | TGTGCCAGCAGCCCGGGGGACTCAGATAGCAATCAGCCCCAGCATTTT | CASSPGDSDSNQPQHF
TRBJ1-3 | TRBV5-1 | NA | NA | TGCGCCAGCAGGCCGGGACACTCTGGAAACACCATATATTTT | CASRPGHSGNTIYF
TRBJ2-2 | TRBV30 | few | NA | TGTGCCTGGAACACTCTTCTGACCGGGGAGCTGTTTTTT | CAWNTLLTGELFF
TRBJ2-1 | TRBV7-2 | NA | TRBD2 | TGTGCCAGCAGCTTAGTAGCGGGGAATACCTACAATGAGCAGTTCTTC | CASSLVAGNTYNEQFF
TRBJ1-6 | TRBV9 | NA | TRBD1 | TGTGCCAGCAGCCCGCGGACAGGAACCTCCTATAATTCACCCCTCCACTTT | CASSPRTGTSYNSPLHF
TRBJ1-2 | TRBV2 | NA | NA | TGTGCCAGCAGCCCCTTGGGGCATTTGGGAGACACCTTC | CASSPLGHLGDTF
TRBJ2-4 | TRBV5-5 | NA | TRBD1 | TGTGCCAGCAGCTTGGGCAGGGACAGCAACATTCAGTACTTC | CASSLGRDSNIQYF
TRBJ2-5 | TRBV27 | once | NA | TGTGCCAGCAGATCTCAAGAGACCCAGTACTTC | CASRSQETQYF
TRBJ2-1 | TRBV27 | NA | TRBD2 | TGTGCCAGCAGTTTAAATAGCGGGTTTTACAATGAGCAGTTCTTC | CASSLNSGFYNEQFF
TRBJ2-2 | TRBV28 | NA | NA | TGTGCCAGCAGTTTATACCTCGGCAGGGCTGGAAAGACCGGGGAGCTGTTTTTT | CASSLYLGRAGKTGELFF
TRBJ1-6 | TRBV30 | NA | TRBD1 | TGTGCCTGGAGGACAGGGGGGCACAATTCACCCCTCCACTTT | CAWRTGGHNSPLHF
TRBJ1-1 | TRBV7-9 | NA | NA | TGTGCCAGCAGCTTAGTCCAGTTTTCTGAAGCTTTCTTT | CASSLVQFSEAFF
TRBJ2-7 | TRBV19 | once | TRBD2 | TGTGCCAGTAGCCCGGGACTAACTTCCTACGAGCAGTACTTC | CASSPGLTSYEQYF
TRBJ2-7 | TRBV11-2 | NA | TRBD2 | TGTGCCAGCAGCTTAAAGTTTAGCGGGAGGGCCTCCTACGAGCAGTACTTC | CASSLKFSGRASYEQYF
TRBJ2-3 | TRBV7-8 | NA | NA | TGTGCCAGCAGCTTGCGGGCTTCAGATACGCAGTATTTT | CASSLRASDTQYF
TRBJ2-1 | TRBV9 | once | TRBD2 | TGTGCCAGCAGCGTAGACGACGGGGGGGTCTGGAATGAGCAGTTCTTC | CASSVDDGGVWNEQFF
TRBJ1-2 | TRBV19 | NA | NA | TGTGCCAGTAGTCATGCAGGGAACTATGGCTACACCTTC | CASSHAGNYGYTF
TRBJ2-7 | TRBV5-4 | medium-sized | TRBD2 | TGTGCCAGCAGCTCGACTTCTAGCGGGAGGGCCCACGAGCAGTACTTC | CASSSTSSGRAHEQYF
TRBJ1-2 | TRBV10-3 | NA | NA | TGTGCCATCAAGGGGACGTGGAGTAACTATGGCTACACCTTC | CAIKGTWSNYGYTF
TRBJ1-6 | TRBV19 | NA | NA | TGTGCCAGCGAGGAGGGGGAACATAATTCACCCCTCCACTTT | CASEEGEHNSPLHF
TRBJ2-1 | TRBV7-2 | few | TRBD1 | TGTGCCAGCAGCGGGACAGGGTCAGTCCATGAGCAGTTCTTC | CASSGTGSVHEQFF
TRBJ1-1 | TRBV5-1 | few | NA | TGCGCCAGCAGCGGGGCCGGGACGGGGAGGTCTGAAGCTTTCTTT | CASSGAGTGRSEAFF
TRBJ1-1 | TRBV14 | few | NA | TGTGCCAGCAGCAAACTCCGGGTGAACACTGAAGCTTTCTTT | CASSKLRVNTEAFF
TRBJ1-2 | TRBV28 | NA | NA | TGTGCCATCCTACTCCGGGACAACGAATATGGCTACACCTTC | CAILLRDNEYGYTF
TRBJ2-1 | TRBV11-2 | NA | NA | TGTGCCAGCAGAAATATCGGAAAGTTCGTCAATGAGCAGTTCTTC | CASRNIGKFVNEQFF
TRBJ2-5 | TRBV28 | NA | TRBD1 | TGTGCCAGCAGTTTAGAAGGGGGCCGAGGGCAGTACTTC | CASSLEGGRGQYF
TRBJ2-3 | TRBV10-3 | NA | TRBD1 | TGTGCCATGGGGACAGACACAGATACGCAGTATTTT | CAMGTDTDTQYF
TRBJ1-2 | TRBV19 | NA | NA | TGTGCCAGTAGTATTGAAAGGTATTATGGCTACACCTTC | CASSIERYYGYTF